This is a list of T cell receptor beta chains from one sample in a study of shared clonotypes between healthy human individuals. The method was immunoSEQ multiplex PCR; TCRdb's version includes in-frame clones alone and lacks a portion of them. Altogether around 1.4 million clones are present, approximately 98.5% being singletons, with the ten largest covering approximately 0.4%. Sequenced: naive CD4+ T cells sorted from blood. These receptors were collected from a man aged 25-45 years in good health. Both conserved end residues are part of each CDR3. D genes are given only for firm matches. Clone size, where shown, is once, few, many, or a class for clones that have expanded.

V	size	J	D	CDR3	DNA
TRBV7-3	NA	TRBJ2-1	TRBD2	CASSSTSGTYNEQFF	TGTGCCAGCAGCTCGACTAGCGGGACCTACAATGAGCAGTTCTTC
TRBV28	NA	TRBJ1-3	NA	CASSFLSSGNTIYF	TGTGCCAGCAGTTTCTTAAGCTCTGGAAACACCATATATTTT
TRBV5-1	NA	TRBJ2-1	NA	CASSPPGDEQFF	TGCGCCAGCAGTCCGCCTGGGGATGAGCAGTTCTTC
TRBV5-1	NA	TRBJ2-5	TRBD2	CASSPREAGVVRETQYF	TGCGCCAGCAGTCCCCGGGAGGCGGGAGTAGTGCGGGAGACCCAGTACTTC
TRBV10-3	NA	TRBJ2-3	NA	CAISEGAGLGATDTQYF	TGTGCCATCAGTGAAGGGGCAGGGTTGGGGGCCACAGATACGCAGTATTTT
TRBV27	NA	TRBJ2-5	NA	CASSPQETQYF	TGTGCCAGCAGTCCCCAAGAGACCCAGTACTTC
TRBV5-1	NA	TRBJ2-1	NA	CASSLSPRSGYNEQFF	TGCGCCAGCAGTCTCTCCCCCCGTAGCGGCTACAATGAGCAGTTCTTC
TRBV2	NA	TRBJ2-1	NA	CASSELFSYNEQFF	TGTGCCAGCAGTGAACTGTTCTCCTACAATGAGCAGTTCTTC
TRBV27	NA	TRBJ1-3	NA	CASSQPPGNTIYF	TGTGCCAGCTCCCAACCCCCTGGAAACACCATATATTTT
TRBV9	NA	TRBJ1-1	NA	CASSSPSWGQMNTEAFF	TGTGCCAGCAGCTCTCCATCCTGGGGGCAGATGAACACTGAAGCTTTCTTT
TRBV18	NA	TRBJ2-6	NA	CASSPGPRAGANVLTF	TGTGCCAGCTCACCAGGCCCGAGGGCTGGGGCCAACGTCCTGACTTTC
TRBV5-1	NA	TRBJ2-2	NA	CASSLVTAGELFF	TGCGCCAGCAGCTTGGTGACCGCCGGGGAGCTGTTTTTT
TRBV5-1	NA	TRBJ2-2	NA	CASSLRSGVGNTGELFF	TGCGCCAGCAGCTTGAGATCAGGGGTAGGAAACACCGGGGAGCTGTTTTTT
TRBV5-1	NA	TRBJ1-5	NA	CASSLAGGDAQHF	TGCGCCAGCAGCTTGGCCGGGGGCGATGCCCAGCATTTT
TRBV19	NA	TRBJ2-7	NA	CASSIFKAGGYEQYF	TGTGCCAGTAGTATATTCAAAGCCGGTGGGTACGAGCAGTACTTC
TRBV11-3	NA	TRBJ2-7	NA	CASSLGRGSHEQYF	TGTGCCAGCAGCTTAGGTAGAGGGTCCCACGAGCAGTACTTC
TRBV28	NA	TRBJ2-1	TRBD2	CASSRTSPKGSEQFF	TGTGCCAGCAGCCGGACTAGCCCAAAAGGTAGTGAGCAGTTCTTC
TRBV29-1	NA	TRBJ1-2	NA	CSVTDGFYGYTF	TGCAGCGTGACGGACGGTTTCTATGGCTACACCTTC
TRBV7-8	NA	TRBJ2-7	NA	CASSWVGTLVSYEQYF	TGTGCCAGCAGCTGGGTGGGGACACTCGTCTCCTACGAGCAGTACTTC
TRBV5-1	NA	TRBJ2-4	NA	CASSLGEKGIQYF	TGCGCCAGCAGCTTGGGAGAAAAAGGCATTCAGTACTTC
TRBV7-9	once	TRBJ2-3	TRBD2	CASSLVGGRAETDTQYF	TGTGCCAGCAGCTTAGTTGGCGGGAGGGCCGAGACAGATACGCAGTATTTT
TRBV18	once	TRBJ1-1	NA	CASSPQRQAEAFF	TGTGCCAGCTCACCACAGCGGCAGGCTGAAGCTTTCTTT
TRBV5-1	NA	TRBJ2-7	TRBD1	CASSLKTGSYEQYF	TGCGCCAGCAGCTTGAAGACAGGGTCCTACGAGCAGTACTTC
TRBV18	NA	TRBJ2-1	TRBD1	CASSRQGDYNEQFF	TGTGCCAGCTCAAGACAGGGGGACTACAATGAGCAGTTCTTC
TRBV6-5	NA	TRBJ1-1	NA	CASRPDNRVEAFF	TGTGCCAGCAGACCCGATAACAGGGTAGAGGCTTTCTTT
TRBV27	NA	TRBJ2-7	NA	CATFPWAHYEQYF	TGTGCCACCTTCCCGTGGGCCCACTACGAGCAGTACTTC
TRBV9	NA	TRBJ2-3	NA	CASSGVRGTVTDTQYF	TGTGCCAGCAGCGGGGTGCGGGGTACAGTCACAGATACGCAGTATTTT
TRBV19	NA	TRBJ2-1	NA	CASSIQQGGYNEQFF	TGTGCCAGTAGTATCCAGCAGGGGGGCTACAATGAGCAGTTCTTC
TRBV9	NA	TRBJ1-1	NA	CASSAGNTEAFF	TGTGCCAGCAGCGCCGGGAACACTGAAGCTTTCTTT
TRBV7-9	NA	TRBJ1-1	TRBD1	CASSLGQLNTEAFF	TGTGCCAGCAGCCTGGGACAGTTGAACACTGAAGCTTTCTTT